These T cell receptor beta chains were read from a single sample in a study of OX40 agonist ivuxolimab in advanced cancers. Clones were sequenced by immunoSEQ multiplex PCR, and TCRdb holds only the in-frame ones, with some missing. Of over 40,000 clones listed, approximately 86% were seen once; the top ten hold less than 0.4%. The sequences come from CD4+ or CD8+ T cells sorted from blood, collected in a trial of the OX40 agonist ivuxolimab. These receptors all come from an adult with an advanced solid tumor such as melanoma, head and neck, liver or kidney cancer. Both conserved end residues are part of each CDR3. Each record gives: V gene, J gene, D gene, clone size, CDR3 DNA, CDR3 protein. D genes are given only for firm matches. Expanded clones are given a class, and other clones once, few, many or no size at all.

TRBV28	TRBJ1-5	TRBD1	NA	TGTGCCAGCAGGGATAACAGGGGGTACGGACAGCCCCAGCATTTT	CASRDNRGYGQPQHF
TRBV6-1	TRBJ1-6	TRBD1	few	TGTGCCAGCAGTGAATATGGCAGGGGGGGTAATTCACCCCTCCACTTT	CASSEYGRGGNSPLHF
TRBV7-2	TRBJ2-7	NA	NA	TGTGCCAGCAGCCCTACCGGAGACTACGAGCAGTACTTC	CASSPTGDYEQYF
TRBV6-1	TRBJ1-6	NA	NA	TGTGCCAGCAGTGAACAGCAGGGTAGGGATTCACCCCTCCACTTT	CASSEQQGRDSPLHF
TRBV27	TRBJ1-4	NA	NA	TGTGCCAGCAGTCCTCTGGCGGGTGAAAAACTGTTTTTT	CASSPLAGEKLFF
TRBV5-6	TRBJ2-7	TRBD2	NA	TGTGCCAGCAGCCCGCCTCGCGGGGGAGCGAGCCCCTACGAGCAGTACTTC	CASSPPRGGASPYEQYF
TRBV7-6	TRBJ2-7	TRBD2	NA	TGTGCCAGCAGCTCCGGGACTACCTCCTACGAGCAGTACTTC	CASSSGTTSYEQYF
TRBV15	TRBJ2-7	NA	few	TGTGCCACCAGACAAGGACAGCTAAGCTCCTACGAGCAGTACTTC	CATRQGQLSSYEQYF
TRBV7-9	TRBJ1-2	NA	NA	TGTGCCAGCAGCCAAAGCTATGGCTACACCTTC	CASSQSYGYTF
TRBV30	TRBJ1-2	TRBD1	few	TGTGCCTGGGCGAGGGACAGGCCTTATGGCTACACCTTC	CAWARDRPYGYTF
TRBV6-4	TRBJ2-2	NA	NA	TGTGCCAGCAGTGACAGGGACGGGACGGTGAGGACCGGGGAGCTGTTTTTT	CASSDRDGTVRTGELFF
TRBV7-9	TRBJ1-4	NA	NA	TGTGCCAGCAGCTTAGGTCCGGAAAAACTGTTTTTT	CASSLGPEKLFF
TRBV5-1	TRBJ1-1	NA	NA	TGCGCCAGCAGCTTGATCGGGGACACGGTGGCTTTCTTT	CASSLIGDTVAFF
TRBV10-3	TRBJ1-5	NA	NA	TGTGCCACCGGGGGGAACAATCAGCCCCAGCATTTT	CATGGNNQPQHF
TRBV18	TRBJ2-7	TRBD2	NA	TGTGCCAGCTCACCCGCCGCGGGAGGCGTCTACGAGCAGTACTTC	CASSPAAGGVYEQYF
TRBV2	TRBJ2-3	NA	NA	TGTGCCAGCCCTCCCAGAGGCACAGATACGCAGTATTTT	CASPPRGTDTQYF
TRBV30	TRBJ2-5	NA	NA	TGTGCCTGGTCGGGAAAGAAAGAGACCCAGTACTTC	CAWSGKKETQYF
TRBV29-1	TRBJ2-7	NA	NA	TGCAGCGTGGGGGCAGGAGAATCCTACGAGCAGTACTTC	CSVGAGESYEQYF
TRBV30	TRBJ2-6	NA	NA	TGTGCCTGGAGTCACGACTCCCTGAGCTCTGGGGCCAACGTCCTGACTTTC	CAWSHDSLSSGANVLTF
TRBV6-1	TRBJ1-1	TRBD1	NA	TGTGCCAGCAGTGAGACAGGGAGGACTGAAGCTTTCTTT	CASSETGRTEAFF
TRBV5-8	TRBJ2-1	NA	NA	TGTGCCAGCAGCTTGATACAAGGGGATAGCTACAATGAGCAGTTCTTC	CASSLIQGDSYNEQFF
TRBV27	TRBJ1-2	TRBD1	NA	TGTGCCAGCCGACCGATTGGACAGGCCAACTATGGCTACACCTTC	CASRPIGQANYGYTF
TRBV10-3	TRBJ2-3	TRBD2	once	TGTGCCATCAGTGGAGGGACTAGCGGGGGACGAGGCACAGATACGCAGTATTTT	CAISGGTSGGRGTDTQYF
TRBV9	TRBJ2-1	TRBD2	NA	TGTGCCAGCAGCGTAGTCGGGCTAGCGGGCAATGAGCAGTTCTTC	CASSVVGLAGNEQFF
TRBV18	TRBJ2-4	TRBD2	once	TGTGCCAGCTCAGAACGAAGCGGGAGGGGGGCCGGAAACATTCAGTACTTC	CASSERSGRGAGNIQYF
TRBV2	TRBJ2-3	NA	NA	TGTGCCAGCGGGGGTACAGATACGCAGTATTTT	CASGGTDTQYF
TRBV7-8	TRBJ1-6	NA	NA	TGTGCCAGCAGCTTAAGCGGGGTTGAATCACCCCTCCACTTT	CASSLSGVESPLHF
TRBV7-6	TRBJ2-6	TRBD1	NA	TGTGCCAGCAGCTCCTGGGACAGAAACGTCCTGACTTTC	CASSSWDRNVLTF
TRBV9	TRBJ2-1	TRBD2	NA	TGTGCCAGCAGCGTAAGTGGCGGGAGGGCCTCCTACAATGAGCAGTTCTTC	CASSVSGGRASYNEQFF
TRBV11-2	TRBJ2-7	NA	NA	TGTGCCAGCAGCTTAGAGAAGAGCGACGAGCAGTACTTC	CASSLEKSDEQYF
TRBV2	TRBJ2-7	TRBD1	NA	TGTGCCAGCAGCTACGGACAGGGGGCGGGTGAGCAGTACTTC	CASSYGQGAGEQYF
TRBV6-1	TRBJ2-1	TRBD1	NA	TGTGCCAGCAGTAGACAGGGTGGAAATGAGCAGTTCTTC	CASSRQGGNEQFF
TRBV5-1	TRBJ2-3	NA	NA	TGCGCCAGCAGCTTGGCAGGTGGGGGTATCGAAGATACGCAGTATTTT	CASSLAGGGIEDTQYF
TRBV2	TRBJ2-5	NA	NA	TGTGCCAGCAGTGAGAGTCTGGCAGCCCAGTACTTC	CASSESLAAQYF
TRBV29-1	TRBJ2-5	NA	NA	TGCAGCGTTGAAGTGTACCCGCACAACCAAGAGACCCAGTACTTC	CSVEVYPHNQETQYF
TRBV5-1	TRBJ2-7	NA	once	TGCGCCAGCAGCTCACAGACAGGCTACGAGCAGTACTTC	CASSSQTGYEQYF
TRBV7-2	TRBJ2-3	NA	few	TGTGCCAGCAGCAACTATCTAGCAGCAGATACGCAGTATTTT	CASSNYLAADTQYF
TRBV6-5	TRBJ2-7	NA	NA	TGTGCCAGCAGACACACCTACGAGCAGTACTTC	CASRHTYEQYF
TRBV29-1	TRBJ1-1	TRBD1	NA	TGCAGCGGGGGACAGGGGTCTACCACTGAAGCTTTCTTT	CSGGQGSTTEAFF
TRBV18	TRBJ2-7	NA	NA	TGTGCCAGCTCACCGAACCCAATTTACGAGCAGTACTTC	CASSPNPIYEQYF
TRBV6-1	TRBJ1-2	NA	NA	TGTGCCAGCAGTCCGCCGGGACTGGAATTCTATGGCTACACCTTC	CASSPPGLEFYGYTF